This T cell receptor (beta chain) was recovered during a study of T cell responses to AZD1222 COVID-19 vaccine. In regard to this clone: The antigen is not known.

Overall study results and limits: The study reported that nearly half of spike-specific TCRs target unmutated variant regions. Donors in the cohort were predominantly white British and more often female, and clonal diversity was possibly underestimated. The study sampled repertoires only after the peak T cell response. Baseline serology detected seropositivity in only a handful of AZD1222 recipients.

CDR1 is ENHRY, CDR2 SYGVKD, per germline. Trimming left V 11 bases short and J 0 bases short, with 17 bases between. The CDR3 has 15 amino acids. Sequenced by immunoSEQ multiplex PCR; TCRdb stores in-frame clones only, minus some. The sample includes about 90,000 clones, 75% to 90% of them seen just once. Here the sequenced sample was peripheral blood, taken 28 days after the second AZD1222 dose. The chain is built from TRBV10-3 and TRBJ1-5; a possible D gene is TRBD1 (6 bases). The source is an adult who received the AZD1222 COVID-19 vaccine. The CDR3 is CASTGPGDSNQPQHF. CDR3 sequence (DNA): TGTGCCTCGACAGGTCCGGGGGATAGCAATCAGCCCCAGCATTTT.